This TCR beta chain was found in a study of siplizumab effects on memory and regulatory T cells. Findings and limits, study-wide: Just a small share of alloreactive clones was traced back to unstimulated subsets. Naive T cells looked more diverse than memory cells and looked like major alloresponse contributors.

In regard to this clone: Its antigen is undetermined.

Around 10^5 TCR templates underwent assay in each sample. Sequencing was performed with immunoSEQ multiplex PCR; in TCRdb, only in-frame clones are kept and a portion is missing. Of fewer than 100,000 clones in the sample, 85% to 95% were seen once. Sequencing used CD8+ T cells sorted from blood. The clonotype was recovered from a human donor in good health.

In DNA, the CDR3 is TGTGCCAGCAGCCCAGGAAGCGGGCCAGCCTACAATGAGCAGTTCTTC. Translation gives CASSPGSGPAYNEQFF. V usage is TRBV7-3 and J usage is TRBJ2-1, with TRBD2 as a possible D gene (6 bases). V lost 5 bases, J lost 2 bases, and 16 bases lay in between. The V gene's germline CDR1 is SGHTA and CDR2 FQGTGA. The CDR3 totals 16 residues.